A selection of T cell receptor beta chains follows, all from one sample in a study of PD-1 blockade in classical Hodgkin lymphoma. TCRdb's table, derived via immunoSEQ multiplex PCR, lists solely in-frame clones and lacks some. Found here are fewer than 50,000 clones, 78% of them singletons; the top ten hold 37%. The material was peripheral blood mononuclear cells (PBMCs), obtained before the fourth cycle of nivolumab. These receptors all come from a human donor with classical Hodgkin lymphoma. CDR3s include the opening cysteine and the closing phenylalanine or tryptophan. The D gene is left open where the match is weak. Some rows mark clone size as missing; the rest say once, few, many or name a class of expanded clone.

-,TRBJ1-5,TRBV10-3,-,CAISGAQADQPQHF,TGTGCCATCAGTGGTGCACAGGCTGATCAGCCCCAGCATTTT
-,TRBJ2-3,TRBV7-9,-,CASSLARGSSPDTQYF,TGTGCCAGCAGCTTAGCGCGAGGGTCGAGCCCAGATACGCAGTATTTT
-,TRBJ1-1,TRBV5-1,-,CASSLTGNEGEAFF,TGCGCCAGCAGCTTGACAGGGAACGAGGGAGAAGCTTTCTTT
-,TRBJ2-1,TRBV28,-,CASVEGGPHNEQFF,TGTGCCAGCGTCGAGGGGGGCCCCCACAATGAGCAGTTCTTC
TRBD2,TRBJ2-1,TRBV28,-,CASRPALAENEQFF,TGTGCCAGCAGGCCAGCACTAGCGGAGAACGAGCAGTTCTTC
-,TRBJ1-5,TRBV27,-,CASSLFRTEYSNQPQHF,TGTGCCAGCAGTTTGTTTCGGACAGAATATAGCAATCAGCCCCAGCATTTT
-,TRBJ1-1,TRBV7-9,once,CASSVQGDTEAFF,TGTGCCAGCAGCGTACAGGGTGACACTGAAGCTTTCTTT
-,TRBJ1-2,TRBV6-5,-,CASGRISYYGYTF,TGTGCCAGTGGTCGAATCTCATACTATGGCTACACCTTC
-,TRBJ1-4,TRBV29-1,-,CSVADPNEKLFF,TGCAGCGTTGCAGACCCTAATGAAAAACTGTTTTTT
TRBD2,TRBJ2-3,TRBV6-6,-,CASSVSGGTDTQYF,TGTGCCAGCAGTGTAAGCGGGGGCACAGATACGCAGTATTTT
-,TRBJ1-5,TRBV19,-,CASSPRGRGNQPQHF,TGTGCCAGTAGTCCCCGGGGCAGGGGCAATCAGCCCCAGCATTTT
-,TRBJ1-2,TRBV7-2,-,CASSPDRFGGYTF,TGTGCCAGCAGCCCAGACAGGTTCGGCGGCTACACCTTC
-,TRBJ2-3,TRBV6-6,-,CASSSGRLTLTDTQYF,TGTGCCAGCAGCTCAGGCCGGCTTACCCTCACAGATACGCAGTATTTT
TRBD1,TRBJ1-6,TRBV11-3,-,CASSPRTGNSPLHF,TGTGCCAGCAGCCCAAGGACAGGGAATTCACCCCTCCACTTT
-,TRBJ1-3,TRBV20-1,-,CSARGGNTIYF,TGCAGTGCTAGGGGTGGAAACACCATATATTTT
TRBD1,TRBJ2-7,TRBV5-1,-,CASSLANAGQGYEQYF,TGCGCCAGCAGCTTGGCTAACGCGGGACAGGGTTACGAGCAGTACTTC
-,TRBJ1-3,TRBV19,-,CASSTQLFSGNTIYF,TGTGCCAGTAGTACTCAGCTGTTCTCTGGAAACACCATATATTTT
TRBD1,TRBJ1-1,TRBV19,-,CASSTRQGGANTEAFF,TGTGCCAGTAGTACCAGACAGGGCGGAGCGAACACTGAAGCTTTCTTT
-,TRBJ1-1,TRBV19,-,CAAKPRRQNTEAFF,TGTGCCGCCAAGCCGCGGAGACAGAACACTGAAGCTTTCTTT
-,TRBJ2-5,TRBV2,-,CATLGTGRGETQYF,TGTGCCACCCTGGGGACGGGTCGAGGAGAGACCCAGTACTTC
-,TRBJ1-1,TRBV11-2,-,CASSFMEGDAEAFF,TGTGCCAGCAGCTTCATGGAGGGAGATGCTGAAGCTTTCTTT
-,TRBJ2-1,TRBV9,-,CASSFQGDINEQFF,TGTGCCAGCAGCTTCCAGGGAGATATCAATGAGCAGTTCTTC
-,TRBJ1-1,TRBV12-5,once,CASGLGGGNTEAFF,TGTGCTAGTGGTTTGGGGGGCGGGAACACTGAAGCTTTCTTT
-,TRBJ1-2,TRBV5-1,-,CASSVGLYGYTF,TGCGCCAGCAGCGTGGGGCTCTATGGCTACACCTTC
TRBD1,TRBJ2-1,TRBV5-1,once,CASSPNAGGSYNEQFF,TGCGCCAGCAGCCCAAACGCAGGGGGCTCCTACAATGAGCAGTTCTTC
TRBD1,TRBJ1-4,TRBV4-1,-,CASSQEDRGGNEKLFF,TGCGCCAGCAGCCAAGAGGACAGGGGCGGCAATGAAAAACTGTTTTTT
-,TRBJ2-1,TRBV27,few,CASSKGRREQFF,TGTGCCAGCAGCAAGGGGCGTCGTGAGCAGTTCTTC
-,TRBJ2-1,TRBV10-3,-,CAMYIASVDEQFF,TGTGCCATGTACATTGCTTCGGTGGATGAGCAGTTCTTC
-,TRBJ2-7,TRBV28,once,CASRDINEQYF,TGTGCCAGCAGGGACATCAACGAGCAGTACTTC
TRBD1,TRBJ2-7,TRBV5-1,few,CASSLTGQGPYEQYF,TGCGCCAGCAGCCTAACTGGACAGGGCCCCTACGAGCAGTACTTC
TRBD1,TRBJ1-6,TRBV11-3,-,CASSYRGLNSPLHF,TGTGCCAGCAGCTACAGGGGGCTGAATTCACCCCTCCACTTT
-,TRBJ1-3,TRBV7-6,-,CASSYRQRTSGNTIYF,TGTGCCAGCAGCTACCGACAGAGGACCTCTGGAAACACCATATATTTT
TRBD1,TRBJ1-1,TRBV27,-,CASSLIPTQGVAFF,TGTGCCAGCAGTTTAATCCCCACGCAGGGGGTGGCTTTCTTT
-,TRBJ1-3,TRBV6-6,-,CASARGANTIYF,TGTGCCAGCGCCCGGGGGGCCAACACCATATATTTT
TRBD1,TRBJ1-2,TRBV6-5,-,CASTSTGSYGYTF,TGTGCCAGCACCTCGACAGGGAGCTATGGCTACACCTTC
-,TRBJ2-1,TRBV7-2,-,CASSLDLLAGGHEQFF,TGTGCCAGCAGCTTAGACCTGCTAGCCGGGGGGCATGAGCAGTTCTTC
-,TRBJ1-1,TRBV29-1,few,CSVDRGGRPEAFF,TGCAGCGTTGATCGCGGGGGTAGGCCTGAAGCTTTCTTT
-,TRBJ1-2,TRBV7-2,-,CASKNEPGGIGGYTF,TGTGCCAGCAAAAATGAACCCGGTGGAATAGGGGGCTACACCTTC
-,TRBJ1-2,TRBV18,-,CASSPSGYEGYTF,TGTGCCAGCTCACCTTCCGGCTACGAGGGCTACACCTTC
TRBD2,TRBJ2-3,TRBV5-1,few,CASSPGLATDTQYF,TGCGCCAGCAGCCCGGGACTAGCAACAGATACGCAGTATTTT
TRBD2,TRBJ2-7,TRBV5-1,-,CASSLGGGGEQYF,TGCGCCAGCAGCTTGGGGGGGGGAGGCGAGCAGTACTTC
TRBD1,TRBJ2-7,TRBV7-9,-,CASSGPGQGIPEQYF,TGTGCCAGCAGCGGACCGGGACAGGGGATCCCCGAGCAGTACTTC